The present TCR beta chain was sequenced within a study of blood T cell dynamics during melanoma immunotherapy. About the study: Patients with metastatic melanoma got pembrolizumab or nivolumab-ipilimumab as first-line care.

Comments on this clone: The antigen is not known.

Findings of the study overall: Among sorted CD8+ subsets, immune-effector cells had the highest clonality and cell-free DNA similarity.

Some clones are missing from TCRdb's copy, which holds only in-frame ones; the method was immunoSEQ multiplex PCR. The sample includes approximately 4,500 clones, approximately 97% of them seen just once. Time point of the sample: pre-treatment baseline. Samples come from before therapy and from week 3 after the first blockade cycle. Apart from a couple of fast progressors, RECIST 1.1 response was judged 12 weeks post-infusion. In germline, CDR1 is MNHEY, CDR2 SVGAGI. The CDR3 runs to 16 residues. V was cut by 2 bases and J by 0 bases, with 11 bases left in between. The specimen was effector memory CD8+ T cells from blood, collected from a patient treated with checkpoint blockade. This sequence was found in a human donor with melanoma. V is TRBV6-5 and J is TRBJ2-1; D unresolved. The DNA for the CDR3 is TGTGCCAGCAGTTACCTGCTCGCGAGCTCCTACAATGAGCAGTTCTTC. Translating gives CASSYLLASSYNEQFF.